This T cell receptor (beta chain) was profiled in a study of a mutant IDH1 vaccine in newly diagnosed glioma. Findings of the study overall: Shifts in the top peripheral T cell clonotypes seemed unrelated to pseudoprogression.

Libraries were prepared by immunoSEQ multiplex PCR; TCRdb keeps only in-frame clonotypes and omits some of them. The table records around 26,000 clones, 75% to 90% of them present only once. Turning to this clone: Its cognate antigen is unknown.

Time point of the sample: week 35, safety follow-up. Every vaccine dose comprised 300 ug of mutant IDH1 20-mer peptide plus topical imiquimod. This CDR3 has 13 residues. The V gene's germline CDR1 is MNHNY and CDR2 SVGAGI (reference sequence). V lost 9 bases and J lost 4; bases outside the gene matches: 6. V usage is TRBV6-6 and J usage is TRBJ2-3, with 8 bases identical to TRBD1. The source of this sequence is a man aged 30-40 years with glioma. Specimen: PBMCs, collected from a glioma patient whose treatment included an IDH1 peptide vaccine. The CDR3 region is CASSTGGSDTQYF. For the CDR3, the DNA is TGTGCCAGTTCCACAGGGGGGTCAGATACGCAGTATTTT.